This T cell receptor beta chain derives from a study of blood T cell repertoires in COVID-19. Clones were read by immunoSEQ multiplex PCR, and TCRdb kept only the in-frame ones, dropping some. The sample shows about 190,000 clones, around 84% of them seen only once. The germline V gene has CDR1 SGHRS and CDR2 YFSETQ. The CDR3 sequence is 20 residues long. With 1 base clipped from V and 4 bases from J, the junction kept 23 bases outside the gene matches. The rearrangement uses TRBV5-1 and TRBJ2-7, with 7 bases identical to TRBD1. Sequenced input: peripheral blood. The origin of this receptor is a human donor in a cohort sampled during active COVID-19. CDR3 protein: CASSLFPIQPGQTIWYEQYF. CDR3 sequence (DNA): TGCGCCAGCAGCTTGTTCCCCATACAACCGGGACAGACTATTTGGTACGAGCAGTACTTC.